This T cell receptor beta chain was obtained from a study of T cell responses to AZD1222 COVID-19 vaccine. TCRdb's copy holds only in-frame clones and misses some; the assay was immunoSEQ multiplex PCR. The sample includes fewer than 150,000 clones, 88% of them seen just once. This clone was detected once. The source material was peripheral blood, sampled on day 0 of AZD1222 vaccination. The receptor was derived from an adult in good health.

The CDR3 bases are TGTGCCACCAGCAGAGTCAGGGACAGCCCCTACGAGCAGTACTTC. As protein: CATSRVRDSPYEQYF. The chain recombines TRBV15 with TRBJ2-7; TRBD1 agrees at 7 bases. This CDR3 is built from 15 residues. V shed 1 base, J shed 2 bases, and the junction held 5 bases outside the gene matches. Germline CDR1 reads LNHNV; CDR2 reads YYDKDF (reference sequence).